This passage covers 19 T cell receptor beta chains from one sample sequenced in a study of T-cell reconstitution after alpha-beta-depleted transplantation in children. Using unique molecular identifiers, the investigators prepared the TCRbeta library. TCRdb re-called the PCR reads through MiXCR, storing one row per CDR3 protein. This table has about 240,000 distinct CDR3 sequences, more than 10% appearing once. Source: PBMCs from the stem cell graft donor, taken from the stem cell graft. The receptors stem from a human donor who donated a stem cell graft to a child with acute lymphoblastic leukemia.

This clonotype was seen many times. This chain connects TRBV7-9 to TRBJ1-5; TRBD1 aligns across 7 bases. Per the germline V gene, CDR1 is SEHNR and CDR2 is FQNEAQ (reference sequence). This CDR3 is built from 15 residues. V trimming: 5 bases; J trimming: 3 bases; junction bases outside the gene matches: 7. The CDR3 is CASSRDSGYNQPQHF. CDR3 sequence (DNA): TGTGCCAGCAGCCGGGACAGCGGATACAATCAGCCCCAGCATTTT. The complete variable domain, with remaining parts taken from reference TRBV7-9 and TRBJ1-5, reads DTGVSQNPRHKITKRGQNVTFRCDPISEHNRLYWYRQTLGQGPEFLTYFQNEAQLEKSRLLSDRFSAERPKGSFSTLEIQRTEQGDSAMYLCASSRDSGYNQPQHFGDGTRLSIL.

This clonotype was found many times. The CDR3 DNA sequence: TGTGCCAGCGTAGTCCGGGACCGACCAGGGAACGGCATTCAGTACTTC. It specifies CASVVRDRPGNGIQYF. This chain joins TRBV6-2 or TRBV6-3 and TRBJ2-4; possibly TRBD1 or TRBD2 for D (5 bases each). V lost 8 bases to trimming and J lost 9 bases, with 26 bases between them. This CDR3 is built from 16 residues. CDR1 is MNHEY, CDR2 SVGEGT, per germline.

At least ten counts were recorded for this clonotype. The chain is built from TRBV10-3 and TRBJ1-6; the match to TRBD1 covers 8 bases. Germline V gene data show CDR1 as ENHRY and CDR2 as SYGVKD. Germline trimming cut 6 bases from V and 2 bases from J; bases unmatched to any gene: 6. The CDR3 has 16 residues. The CDR3 is CAIRAQGATYNSPLHF. CDR3 bases: TGTGCCATCAGGGCCCAGGGGGCTACCTATAATTCACCCCTCCACTTT.

This clonotype was recorded many times. The chain is built from TRBV14 and TRBJ1-2; possible D gene TRBD1, 6 bases. The CDR3 contains 12 residues. V was shortened by 4 bases and J by 7 bases, with 10 bases between the two germline ends. Germline assignment: CDR1 SGHDN and CDR2 FVKESK. The chain's CDR3 is CASSPQGSGYTF. As DNA, the CDR3 is TGTGCCAGCAGCCCACAGGGCTCTGGCTACACCTTC. The full variable domain, with the rest looked up from reference TRBV14 and TRBJ1-2, is EAGVTQFPSHSVIEKGQTVTLRCDPISGHDNLYWYRRVMGKEIKFLLHFVKESKQDESGMPNNRFLAERTGGTYSTLKVQPAELEDSGVYFCASSPQGSGYTFGSGTRLTVV.

The sample holds many counts of this clonotype. The V and J genes are TRBV29-1 and TRBJ2-5; D is uncertain. The CDR3 has 12 amino acids. Germline V gene lookup returns CDR1 SQVTM and CDR2 ANQGSEA. V was clipped by 6 bases and J by 2 bases, with 10 bases between them. In nucleotides, the CDR3 is TGCAGCGTGGGGTGGGAACAAGAGACCCAGTACTTC. This codes for CSVGWEQETQYF.

This clonotype was recorded a few times. V and J are TRBV4-3 and TRBJ2-6; a possible D gene is TRBD2 (6 bases). The V gene lost 4 bases and the J gene lost 2 bases, with 18 bases spanning the gap. This CDR3 is 18 amino acids long. Germline loops: CDR1 LGHNA, CDR2 YSLEER. The DNA of the CDR3 is TGCGCCAGCAGCCTAACTCTTATGGGGGGTGCTGGGGCCAACGTCCTGACTTTC. It is translated as CASSLTLMGGAGANVLTF.

This clonotype has ten or more counts. The rearrangement links TRBV29-1 to TRBJ2-7; 10 positions match TRBD1. The CDR3 runs 14 residues. V was clipped by 0 bases and J by 3 bases; unmatched bases: 2. CDR1 SQVTM and CDR2 ANQGSEA come from the germline V gene. The CDR3 bases are TGCAGCGTTGAAGATCGGGACAGGGGCTACGAGCAGTACTTC. This encodes CSVEDRDRGYEQYF.

This clonotype was seen ten or more times. The CDR3 coding sequence is TGCGCCAGCAGCTTGGCCGGAACTATCTCCTACGAGCAGTACTTC. Amino acids: CASSLAGTISYEQYF. This chain links TRBV5-1 with TRBJ2-7; no clear D gene. The CDR3 sequence is 15 residues long. The germline V gene has CDR1 SGHRS and CDR2 YFSETQ. V was pared by 0 bases and J by 0 bases, with 10 bases between.

The CDR3 DNA follows: TGTGCCAGCAGTACAGGAAGCGCGAACACCGGGGAGCTGTTTTTT. Translation gives CASSTGSANTGELFF. The chain employs TRBV7-9 and TRBJ2-2, with TRBD1 as a possible D gene (5 bases). The CDR3 is made up of 15 amino acids. Germline assignment: CDR1 SEHNR and CDR2 FQNEAQ (reference sequence). Trimming took 6 bases from V and 0 from J, leaving 11 bases between them.

This clonotype was observed a single time. One end of the junction fails to match germline, which may point to a read error. The chain uses TRBV4-2 and TRBJ2-1, with D unclear. CDR3 length: 16 amino acids. The germline CDR1 and CDR2 sequences are LGHNA and YNFKEQ. The CDR3 region has the DNA TGTGCCATCAGCCCCCGGCCCCAATTCTCCTACAATGAGCAGTTCTTC. Protein product: CAISPRPQFSYNEQFF.

This clonotype was observed many times. A junction boundary mismatches the germline segment, possibly from a read error. The chain uses TRBV6-1 and TRBJ2-6; D perhaps matches TRBD1 (5 bases). The CDR3 is 16 amino acids. The germline V gene encodes CDR1 MNHNS and CDR2 SASEGT. CDR3: CASTFQTASGANVLIF. In nucleotides, the CDR3 is TGTGCCAGCACCTTCCAGACGGCCTCTGGGGCCAACGTCCTGATTTTC.

This clonotype has at least ten counts. The chain is built from TRBV7-8 and TRBJ2-4; D uncertain. V lost 5 bases to trimming and J lost 0 bases, with 11 bases between them. The CDR3 spans 15 residues. The germline gives CDR1 SGHVS, CDR2 FQNEAQ. Here the CDR3 DNA reads TGTGCCAGCAGCACCCGGACGGTAGCCAAAAACATTCAGTACTTC. Amino acids: CASSTRTVAKNIQYF.

This clonotype has ten or more counts. The genes are TRBV7-9 and TRBJ1-1; 8 nucleotides line up with TRBD1. The germline V gene has CDR1 SEHNR and CDR2 FQNEAQ (reference sequence). CDR3 size: 17 residues. V dropped 3 bases and J dropped 1; count of bases not matched to a gene: 10. Here the CDR3 DNA reads TGTGCCAGCAGCTTCGTCCCGGGACAGGATCGGAACACTGAAGCTTTCTTT. Residues: CASSFVPGQDRNTEAFF.

Points on this clonotype: A read error is likely here: a far larger clone is one base away. The chain combines TRBV5-6 with TRBJ1-5; 9 bases map to TRBD1. Per germline, CDR1 SGHDT and CDR2 YYEEEE. The CDR3 spans 14 residues. The CDR3 region is CASSLDRGNQPHHF. The CDR3 bases are TGTGCCAGCAGTTTGGACAGGGGCAATCAGCCCCATCATTTT.

This clonotype was seen repeatedly, ten times or more. CDR3 protein: CASSISGTEQYF. CDR3 in DNA: TGTGCCAGCAGCATCTCCGGGACAGAGCAGTACTTC. The V gene is TRBV12-3 or TRBV12-4, the J gene TRBJ2-7; possibly TRBD1 for D (6 bases). The CDR3 has 12 amino acids. The ends were cut back, 6 bases at V and 7 bases at J, with 13 bases in the middle.

There are a few counts of this clonotype. The chain carries TRBV7-2 and TRBJ2-3; D unresolved. The CDR3 extends over 14 amino acids. Trimming cost V 2 bases and J 6 bases, with 12 bases left between them. Germline CDR1 and CDR2: SGHTA and FQGNSA. The CDR3 is CASSLRPTLDTQYF. CDR3 DNA sequence: TGTGCCAGCAGCTTACGACCCACCTTGGATACGCAGTATTTT.

This clonotype was detected many times. The V and J genes are TRBV11-2 and TRBJ2-7; D remains unclear. This CDR3 spans 10 amino acids. Germline CDR1 and CDR2: SGHAT and FQNNGV. Trimming took off 5 bases at V and 5 bases at J, with 4 bases between the two ends. The CDR3 sequence is CASSGHEQYF. The CDR3 DNA reads TGTGCCAGCAGCGGTCACGAGCAGTACTTC.

This clonotype was recorded at least ten times. The chain is built from TRBV9 and TRBJ2-7; the match to TRBD2 covers 8 bases. V lost 0 bases to trimming and J lost 5 bases; unmatched junction nucleotides: 7. Germline lookup yields CDR1 SGDLS and CDR2 YYNGEE. The CDR3 covers 15 residues. The CDR3 reads CASSVAGGAGDEQYF. The DNA for the CDR3 is TGTGCCAGCAGCGTAGCGGGAGGGGCTGGTGACGAGCAGTACTTC.

This clonotype was counted a single time. The V gene is TRBV11-3, the J gene TRBJ1-3; D call uncertain. With 3 bases removed from V and 3 bases from J, the gap between germline ends came to 6 bases. The CDR3 extends over 13 amino acids. Germline V gene data show CDR1 as SGHNT and CDR2 as YENEEA. Written as DNA, the CDR3 is TGTGCCAGCAGCTTTGGGGTTGGAAACACCATATATTTT. It specifies CASSFGVGNTIYF.